This T cell receptor (beta chain) was found in a study of T cells in Graves' hyperthyroidism and ophthalmopathy. Regarding this clonotype: The antigen is not known.

RNA transcripts were the template for amplifying TCR beta CDR3 regions. The HTBI set primed first-round TCR CDR3 RT-PCR. TCRdb reprocessed the multiplex PCR reads with MiXCR, giving one entry per CDR3 protein. In the table there are 300,000 to 450,000 distinct CDR3 sequences, over 11% of which are singletons. Germline values: CDR1 SGDLS, CDR2 YYNGEE. The CDR3 totals 17 residues. V was trimmed by 2 bases and J by 4 bases, leaving 19 bases between them. Hyperthyroidism, newly diagnosed and lasting under 2 months, affected patients aged 18 to 65. The study, taken as a whole, reports: Ophthalmopathy and stable hyperthyroidism were told apart by a 13 V-J model.

The receptor was isolated from a woman aged 55-69 years with Graves' hyperthyroidism. The chain recombines TRBV9 with TRBJ2-1; a weak D match, TRBD1 (5 bases). Sequences were obtained from blood. CDR3 nucleotides: TGTGCCAGCAGCGTTGGGGCAGACCCGATTAAGTACAATGAGCAGTTCTTC. Translating it yields CASSVGADPIKYNEQFF.